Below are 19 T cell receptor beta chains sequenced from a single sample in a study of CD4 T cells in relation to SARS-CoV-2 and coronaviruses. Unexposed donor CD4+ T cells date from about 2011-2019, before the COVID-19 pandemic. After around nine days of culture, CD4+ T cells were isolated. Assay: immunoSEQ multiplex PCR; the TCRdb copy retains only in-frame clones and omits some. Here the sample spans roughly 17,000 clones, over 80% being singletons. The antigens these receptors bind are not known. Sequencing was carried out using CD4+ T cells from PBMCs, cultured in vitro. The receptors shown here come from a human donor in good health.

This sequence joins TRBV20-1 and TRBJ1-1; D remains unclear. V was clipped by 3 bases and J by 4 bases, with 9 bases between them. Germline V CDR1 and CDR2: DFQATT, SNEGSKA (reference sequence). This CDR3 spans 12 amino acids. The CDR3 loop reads CSASVGSTEAFF. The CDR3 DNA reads TGCAGTGCTAGTGTGGGGAGCACTGAAGCTTTCTTT.

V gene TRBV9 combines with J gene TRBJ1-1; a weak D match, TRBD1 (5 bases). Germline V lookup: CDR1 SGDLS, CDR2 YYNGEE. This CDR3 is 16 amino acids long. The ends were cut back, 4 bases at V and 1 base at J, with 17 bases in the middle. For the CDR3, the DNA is TGTGCCAGCAGCCCGGGACTTAGCATTGGGAACACTGAAGCTTTCTTT. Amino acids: CASSPGLSIGNTEAFF. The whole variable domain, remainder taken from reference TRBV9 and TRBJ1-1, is DSGVTQTPKHLITATGQRVTLRCSPRSGDLSVYWYQQSLDQGLQFLIQYYNGEERAKGNILERFSAQQFPDLHSELNLSSLELGDSALYFCASSPGLSIGNTEAFFGQGTRLTVV.

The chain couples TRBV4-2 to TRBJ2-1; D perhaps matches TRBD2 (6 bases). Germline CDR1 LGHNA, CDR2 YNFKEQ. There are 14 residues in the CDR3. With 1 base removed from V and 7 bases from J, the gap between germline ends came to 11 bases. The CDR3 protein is CASSQGSSANEQFF. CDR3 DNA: TGTGCCAGCAGCCAAGGTTCTAGCGCGAATGAGCAGTTCTTC.

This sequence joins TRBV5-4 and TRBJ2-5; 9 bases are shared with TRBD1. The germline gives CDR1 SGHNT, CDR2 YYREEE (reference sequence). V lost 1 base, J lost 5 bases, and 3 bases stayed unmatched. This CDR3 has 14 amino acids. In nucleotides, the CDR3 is TGTGCCAGCAGCTTGTGGGACAGGGAGGAGACCCAGTACTTC. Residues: CASSLWDREETQYF.

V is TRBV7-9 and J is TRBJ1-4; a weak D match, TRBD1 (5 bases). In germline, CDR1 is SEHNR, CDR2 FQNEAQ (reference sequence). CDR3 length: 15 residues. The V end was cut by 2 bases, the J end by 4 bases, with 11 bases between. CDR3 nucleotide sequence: TGTGCCAGCAGCTTATATCAGGGTGTTAATGAAAAACTGTTTTTT. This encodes CASSLYQGVNEKLFF.

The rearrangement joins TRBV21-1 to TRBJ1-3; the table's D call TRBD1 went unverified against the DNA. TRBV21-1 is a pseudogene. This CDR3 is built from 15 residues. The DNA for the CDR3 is TGTGCCAGCAGCAAGTTCCCGACAGGCCGAAACACCATATATTTT. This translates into CASSKFPTGRNTIYF.

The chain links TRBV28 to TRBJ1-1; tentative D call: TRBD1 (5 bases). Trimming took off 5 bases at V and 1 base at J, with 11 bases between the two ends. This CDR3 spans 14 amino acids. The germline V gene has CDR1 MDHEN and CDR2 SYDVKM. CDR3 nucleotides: TGTGCCAGCAGTATTCCACAGGAGAACACTGAAGCTTTCTTT. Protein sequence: CASSIPQENTEAFF. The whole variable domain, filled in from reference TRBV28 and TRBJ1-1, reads DVKVTQSSRYLVKRTGEKVFLECVQDMDHENMFWYRQDPGLGLRLIYFSYDVKMKEKGDIPEGYSVSREKKERFSLILESASTNQTSMYLCASSIPQENTEAFFGQGTRLTVV.

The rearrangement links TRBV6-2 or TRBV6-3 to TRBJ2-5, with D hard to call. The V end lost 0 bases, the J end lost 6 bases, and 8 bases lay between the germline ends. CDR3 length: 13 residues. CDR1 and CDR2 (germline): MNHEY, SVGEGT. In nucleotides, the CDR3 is TGTGCCAGCAGTTACTCGCAAACCAAGACCCAGTACTTC. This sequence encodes CASSYSQTKTQYF.

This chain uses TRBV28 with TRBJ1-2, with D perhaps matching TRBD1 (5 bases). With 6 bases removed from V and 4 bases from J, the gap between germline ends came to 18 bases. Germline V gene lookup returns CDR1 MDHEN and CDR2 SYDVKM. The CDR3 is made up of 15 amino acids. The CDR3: CASSPPRSGTYGYTF. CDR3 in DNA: TGTGCCAGCAGCCCCCCGCGGTCAGGGACCTATGGCTACACCTTC.

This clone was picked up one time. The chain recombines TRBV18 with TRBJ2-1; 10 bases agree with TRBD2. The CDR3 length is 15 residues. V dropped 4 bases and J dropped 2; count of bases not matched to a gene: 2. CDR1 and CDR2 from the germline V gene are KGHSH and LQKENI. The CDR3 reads CASSLAGGTYNEQFF. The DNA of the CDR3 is TGTGCCAGCTCACTAGCGGGAGGCACCTACAATGAGCAGTTCTTC.

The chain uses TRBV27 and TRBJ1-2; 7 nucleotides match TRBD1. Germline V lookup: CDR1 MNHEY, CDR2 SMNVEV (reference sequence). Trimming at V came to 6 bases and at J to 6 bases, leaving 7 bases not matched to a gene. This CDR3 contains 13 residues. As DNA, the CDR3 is TGTGCCAGCAGCGAGGACAGGAGAAATGGCTACACCTTC. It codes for CASSEDRRNGYTF.

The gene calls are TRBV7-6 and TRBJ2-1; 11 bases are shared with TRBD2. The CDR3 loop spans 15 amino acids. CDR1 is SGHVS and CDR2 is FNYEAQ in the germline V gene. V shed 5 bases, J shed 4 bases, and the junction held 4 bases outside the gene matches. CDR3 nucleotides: TGTGCCAGCAGCCCGACTAGCGGGACGTACAATGAGCAGTTCTTC. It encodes CASSPTSGTYNEQFF.

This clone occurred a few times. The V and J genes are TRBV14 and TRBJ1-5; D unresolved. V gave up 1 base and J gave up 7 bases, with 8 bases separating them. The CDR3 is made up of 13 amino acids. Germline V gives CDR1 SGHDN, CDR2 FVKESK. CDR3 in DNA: TGTGCCAGCAGCCAAGGAGCTGGACAGCCCCAGCATTTT. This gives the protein CASSQGAGQPQHF.

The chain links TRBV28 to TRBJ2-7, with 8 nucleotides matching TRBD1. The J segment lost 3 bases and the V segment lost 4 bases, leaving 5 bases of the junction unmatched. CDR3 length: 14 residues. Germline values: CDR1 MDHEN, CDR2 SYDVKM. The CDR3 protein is CASSSPGGVYEQYF. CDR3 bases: TGTGCCAGCAGTTCTCCAGGGGGCGTCTACGAGCAGTACTTC.

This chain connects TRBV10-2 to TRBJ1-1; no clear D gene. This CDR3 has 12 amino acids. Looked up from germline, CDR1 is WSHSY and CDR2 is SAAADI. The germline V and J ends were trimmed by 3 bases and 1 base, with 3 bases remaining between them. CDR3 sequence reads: CASSEQNTEAFF. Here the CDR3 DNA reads TGCGCCAGCAGTGAACAGAACACTGAAGCTTTCTTT.

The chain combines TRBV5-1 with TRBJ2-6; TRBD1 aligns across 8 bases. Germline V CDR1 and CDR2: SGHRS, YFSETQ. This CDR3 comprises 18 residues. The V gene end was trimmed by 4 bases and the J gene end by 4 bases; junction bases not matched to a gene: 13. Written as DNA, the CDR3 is TGCGCCAGCAGCCCCAGGACAGGGTATTCAGAAGGGGCCAACGTCCTGACTTTC. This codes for CASSPRTGYSEGANVLTF. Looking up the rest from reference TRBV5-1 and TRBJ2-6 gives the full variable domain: KAGVTQTPRYLIKTRGQQVTLSCSPISGHRSVSWYQQTPGQGLQFLFEYFSETQRNKGNFPGRFSGRQFSNSRSEMNVSTLELGDSALYLCASSPRTGYSEGANVLTFGAGSRLTVL.

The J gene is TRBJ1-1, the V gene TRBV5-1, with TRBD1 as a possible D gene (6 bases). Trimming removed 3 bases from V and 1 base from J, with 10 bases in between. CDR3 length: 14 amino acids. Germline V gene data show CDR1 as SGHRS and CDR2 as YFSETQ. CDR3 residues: CASSWGHQNTEAFF. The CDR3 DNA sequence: TGCGCCAGCAGCTGGGGACATCAGAACACTGAAGCTTTCTTT.

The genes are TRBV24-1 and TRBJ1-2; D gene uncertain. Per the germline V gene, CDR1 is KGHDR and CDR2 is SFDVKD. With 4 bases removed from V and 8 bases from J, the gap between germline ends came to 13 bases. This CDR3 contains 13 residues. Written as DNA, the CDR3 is TGTGCCACCAGTGACCCCCCTTGGGGAGGCTACACCTTC. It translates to CATSDPPWGGYTF.

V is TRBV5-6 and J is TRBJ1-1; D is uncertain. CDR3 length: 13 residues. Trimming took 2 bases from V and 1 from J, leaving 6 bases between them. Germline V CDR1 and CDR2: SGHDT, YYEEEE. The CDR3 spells CASSFLANTEAFF. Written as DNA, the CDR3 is TGTGCCAGCAGCTTTTTAGCGAACACTGAAGCTTTCTTT.